The clone carrying this TCR beta chain was observed a few times. Antigen specificity is unknown. The V end was cut by 2 bases, the J end by 2 bases, with 13 bases between. Germline V lookup: CDR1 MNHEY, CDR2 SVGAGI. There are 15 residues in the CDR3. Both 60 Vbeta primers and 13 Jbeta primers went into the PCR. Here immunoSEQ multiplex PCR was the method, and the copy in TCRdb shows in-frame clones only, minus some. The sample has tens of thousands of clones, 60% to 80% seen once. The data stem from a study of cytomegalovirus exposure and HLA in healthy donors. Turning to the study itself: Prior work identified some 120 million unique TCR beta sequences in around 170 million T cells.

Broader study findings: Several of the most significant clusters appeared, in a later analysis, to be linked to common viral pathogens.

The rearrangement uses TRBV6-5 and TRBJ2-7; D is unresolved. This clonotype was obtained from a woman in her 30s in good health and CMV-seropositive. The sequenced material came from PBMCs. CDR3 coding DNA: TGTGCCAGCAGTTACGGTACCCAGGCAACCTACGAGCAGTACTTC. Translating gives CASSYGTQATYEQYF.